This T cell receptor (beta chain) derives from a study of blood T cell repertoires in COVID-19. Study as a whole: Donors in the United States, Italy and Spain gave samples during acute or convalescent COVID-19. PBMCs, B-cell-depleted T cells, or T cells provided the cDNA or gDNA that made up the material.

Looked up from germline, CDR1 is MNHEY and CDR2 is SMNVEV (reference sequence). The CDR3 is made up of 16 amino acids. V dropped 7 bases and J dropped 5; count of bases not matched to a gene: 14. Per the study methods: Reference gene primer amplification yielded estimated nucleated cell counts. Clones were read by immunoSEQ multiplex PCR, and TCRdb kept only the in-frame ones, dropping some. The V and J calls and the clone size are those of that table, but D and trimming were determined from the DNA. This table has about 120,000 clones, approximately 74% appearing once. This clonotype was obtained from a man in his fifties or sixties with acute or convalescent COVID-19. Material for sequencing was peripheral blood. The chain carries TRBV27 and TRBJ1-1; TRBD1 agrees at 9 bases. The CDR3: CASIPWTGDGGTEAFF. The CDR3 nucleotides read TGTGCCAGCATACCCTGGACAGGGGATGGTGGGACTGAAGCTTTCTTT.